Each of the 28 T cell receptor beta chains below was sequenced from the same sample in a study of T cell responses to AZD1222 COVID-19 vaccine. Using immunoSEQ multiplex PCR, the repertoire was profiled, and TCRdb retains in-frame clones only, with some absent. This sample yields about 150,000 clones, of which 75% to 95% are seen a single time; 2.5% to 3% belongs to the top ten. The sequencing used peripheral blood, collected on day 0 of AZD1222 vaccination. These receptor sequences come from an adult in good health.

This clone was observed once. DNA of the CDR3: TGTGCCAGCAGCCAAGTGGGAGAGAGCTATGGCTACACCTTC. This sequence encodes CASSQVGESYGYTF. This chain connects TRBV4-2 to TRBJ1-2, with D hard to call. This CDR3 has 14 residues. Germline CDR1 LGHNA, CDR2 YNFKEQ. The ends were cut back, 1 base at V and 4 bases at J, with 10 bases in the middle.

The chain joins TRBV24-1 to TRBJ2-5, with 9 bases matching TRBD1. V lost 4 bases, J lost 5 bases, and 7 bases stayed unmatched. This CDR3 is built from 15 residues. Germline lookup yields CDR1 KGHDR and CDR2 SFDVKD. CDR3 protein: CATSDGGQGGETQYF. The CDR3 region has the DNA TGTGCCACCAGTGACGGGGGACAGGGAGGGGAGACCCAGTACTTC.

The chain employs TRBV5-1 and TRBJ1-1; D unclear. Germline V gene sequence: CDR1 SGHRS, CDR2 YFSETQ. This CDR3 has 14 residues. Between the trimmed V and J ends, which lost 0 bases and 4 bases, there was a span of 10 bases. The CDR3 spells CASSLGLDLTEAFF. The CDR3 DNA follows: TGCGCCAGCAGCTTGGGCCTGGACCTCACTGAAGCTTTCTTT.

CDR3 sequence reads: CATTTGGLDTQYF. CDR3 sequence (DNA): TGTGCCACCACGACAGGGGGTTTGGATACGCAGTATTTT. The V gene is TRBV2, the J gene TRBJ2-3, with 9 positions matching TRBD1. This CDR3 spans 13 amino acids. Germline lookup yields CDR1 SNHLY and CDR2 FYNNEI. V lost 10 bases and J lost 6; bases outside the gene matches: 8.

This chain joins TRBV14 and TRBJ2-3; either TRBD1 or TRBD2 may fit D (5 bases each). V gave up 0 bases and J gave up 6 bases, with 19 bases separating them. The CDR3 runs to 17 residues. Germline V lookup: CDR1 SGHDN, CDR2 FVKESK. CDR3 sequence (DNA): TGTGCCAGCAGCCAAGATTGGGACCCAAAAGGGGTCGATACGCAGTATTTT. This translates into CASSQDWDPKGVDTQYF.

The chain employs TRBV7-9 and TRBJ2-5; the D gene is possibly TRBD2 (6 bases). Germline V gene lookup returns CDR1 SEHNR and CDR2 FQNEAQ (reference sequence). Trimming stripped 2 bases from V and 2 bases from J, with 9 bases between. The CDR3 sequence is 14 residues long. The CDR3 sequence: CASSLLREQETQYF. CDR3 DNA sequence: TGTGCCAGCAGCTTACTGCGGGAACAAGAGACCCAGTACTTC.

This chain connects TRBV2 to TRBJ2-7; 7 positions match TRBD2. There are 16 residues in the CDR3. CDR1 and CDR2 from the germline V gene are SNHLY and FYNNEI. J was trimmed by 2 bases and V by 6 bases; bases with no gene match: 13. CDR3 DNA: TGTGCCAGCAGCGCGCTCCCAGCGGGGAATACCTACGAGCAGTACTTC. It specifies CASSALPAGNTYEQYF.

The chain recombines TRBV19 with TRBJ1-3; D is perhaps TRBD1 (5 bases). CDR1 and CDR2 (germline): LNHDA, SQIVND (reference sequence). The CDR3 has 16 amino acids. The V end was cut by 6 bases, the J end by 0 bases, with 15 bases between. CDR3 in amino acids: CASSRLRGDSGNTIYF. The DNA of the CDR3 is TGTGCCAGTAGCCGCTTGAGGGGAGACTCTGGAAACACCATATATTTT.

For the CDR3, the DNA is TGTGCCAGCAGCTTAACCGGTGACAGGCCACGCTACACCTTC. This sequence encodes CASSLTGDRPRYTF. The rearrangement uses TRBV5-4 and TRBJ1-2, with a possible D match to TRBD1 (6 bases). Per the germline V gene, CDR1 is SGHNT and CDR2 is YYREEE (reference sequence). Trimming took 2 bases from V and 9 from J, leaving 17 bases between them. This CDR3 has 14 residues.

V and J are TRBV12-3 or TRBV12-4 and TRBJ2-7; 7 nucleotides align to TRBD2. The CDR3 has 13 residues. V was clipped by 5 bases and J by 6 bases; unmatched bases: 7. The chain's CDR3 is CASSPSGGREQYF. The CDR3 coding sequence is TGTGCCAGCAGTCCTTCGGGGGGTCGCGAGCAGTACTTC.

The chain combines TRBV9 with TRBJ2-2, with D perhaps matching TRBD1 or TRBD2 (5 bases each). The CDR3 length is 14 residues. Germline V gene sequence: CDR1 SGDLS, CDR2 YYNGEE. V lost 4 bases and J 3 bases, leaving 10 bases between the germline ends. The CDR3 DNA reads as TGTGCCAGCAGCCGGGACCGTTACACCGGGGAGCTGTTTTTT. Its translation is CASSRDRYTGELFF. Variable domain in full (rest from reference TRBV9 and TRBJ2-2): DSGVTQTPKHLITATGQRVTLRCSPRSGDLSVYWYQQSLDQGLQFLIQYYNGEERAKGNILERFSAQQFPDLHSELNLSSLELGDSALYFCASSRDRYTGELFFGEGSRLTVL.

The sample holds a few counts of this clone. The chain links TRBV4-2 to TRBJ1-5, with 7 bases aligning to TRBD1. The junction had 12 bases not matched to a gene; V was cut back by 4 bases and J by 3 bases. The CDR3 contains 17 residues. CDR1 LGHNA and CDR2 YNFKEQ come from the germline V gene. CDR3 in amino acids: CASSRGDTGQDNQPQHF. In DNA form, the CDR3 reads TGTGCCAGCAGCCGAGGGGATACCGGACAGGACAATCAGCCCCAGCATTTT.

The gene calls are TRBV7-8 and TRBJ1-4, with 8 positions matching TRBD1. CDR3 length: 14 residues. Looked up from germline, CDR1 is SGHVS and CDR2 is FQNEAQ. J gave up 8 bases and V 5 bases, and 7 bases lay outside the gene matches. The CDR3 loop is CASSPGGVLEKLFF. CDR3 DNA sequence: TGTGCCAGCAGCCCAGGGGGCGTATTAGAAAAACTGTTTTTT.

The chain uses TRBV18 and TRBJ1-2; D call uncertain. The CDR3 totals 13 residues. CDR1 is KGHSH and CDR2 is LQKENI in the germline V gene. Trimming took off 1 base at V and 2 bases at J, with 5 bases between the two ends. The CDR3 spells CASSPQQNYGYTF. As DNA, the CDR3 is TGTGCCAGCTCACCACAGCAAAACTATGGCTACACCTTC.

Only one count was recorded for this clone. The chain recombines TRBV27 with TRBJ2-1, with D unclear. The V gene's germline CDR1 is MNHEY and CDR2 SMNVEV (reference sequence). The CDR3 runs 14 residues. The V gene lost 2 bases and the J gene lost 7 bases, with 12 bases spanning the gap. CDR3 sequence reads: CASSLRSIGNEQFF. Here the CDR3 DNA reads TGTGCCAGCAGTTTACGCTCTATTGGGAATGAGCAGTTCTTC.

This chain connects TRBV5-4 to TRBJ1-1; 10 nucleotides agree with TRBD1. Germline-derived CDR1 and CDR2 are SGHNT and YYREEE (reference sequence). V lost 3 bases to trimming and J lost 4 bases; unmatched junction nucleotides: 3. The CDR3 loop spans 14 amino acids. The CDR3 loop is CASSSGTGVTEAFF. The DNA of the CDR3 is TGTGCCAGCAGCTCCGGGACAGGGGTCACTGAAGCTTTCTTT. Looking up the rest from reference TRBV5-4 and TRBJ1-1 gives the full variable domain: ETGVTQSPTHLIKTRGQQVTLRCSSQSGHNTVSWYQQALGQGPQFIFQYYREEENGRGNFPPRFSGLQFPNYSSELNVNALELDDSALYLCASSSGTGVTEAFFGQGTRLTVV.

Turning to this clone: This CDR3 is also generated by other DNA sequences in the sample. DNA of the CDR3: TGTGCCAGCAGCCCCAGGGGGCTAAGGACAGATACGCAGTATTTT. Translating gives CASSPRGLRTDTQYF. This chain uses TRBV7-3 with TRBJ2-3; 8 bases are shared with TRBD1. J gave up 3 bases and V 5 bases, and 7 bases lay outside the gene matches. Germline lookup yields CDR1 SGHTA and CDR2 FQGTGA. The CDR3 contains 15 residues.

The genes are TRBV2 and TRBJ1-4; D call uncertain. The CDR3 covers 12 residues. Germline V gene sequence: CDR1 SNHLY, CDR2 FYNNEI. V gave up 7 bases and J gave up 6 bases, with 9 bases separating them. CDR3 sequence reads: CASTGVDEKLFF. DNA of the CDR3: TGTGCCAGCACGGGAGTAGATGAAAAACTGTTTTTT.

On this clone itself: This same CDR3 is encoded by further DNA sequences in the sample. The chain has TRBV20-1 and TRBJ1-1; D not certain. V was cut by 6 bases and J by 1 base, with 3 bases left in between. The germline V gene encodes CDR1 DFQATT and CDR2 SNEGSKA (reference sequence). CDR3 length: 10 residues. The CDR3: CSAKNTEAFF. In nucleotides, the CDR3 is TGCAGTGCCAAGAACACTGAAGCTTTCTTT.

The chain links TRBV2 to TRBJ2-5; D may match TRBD1 or TRBD2 (5 bases each). CDR3 length: 12 residues. Germline CDR1 reads SNHLY; CDR2 reads FYNNEI. Trimming took off 8 bases at V and 5 bases at J, with 12 bases between the two ends. DNA of the CDR3: TGTGCCAGCTTGGGAAGGGACGAGACCCAGTACTTC. This sequence encodes CASLGRDETQYF.

The rearrangement uses TRBV6-5 and TRBJ2-1, with 9 bases aligning to TRBD1. This CDR3 is built from 15 residues. Trimming removed 2 bases from V and 5 bases from J; junction bases left unmatched: 4. Germline V CDR1 and CDR2: MNHEY, SVGAGI. Here the CDR3 DNA reads TGTGCCAGCAGTTACATGGGACAGGGCCACAATGAGCAGTTCTTC. This encodes CASSYMGQGHNEQFF.

This chain uses TRBV7-2 with TRBJ1-1; 11 bases agree with TRBD1. V gave up 5 bases and J gave up 3 bases; unmatched junction bases: 11. This CDR3 region has 17 residues. Germline V CDR1 and CDR2: SGHTA, FQGNSA. Written as DNA, the CDR3 is TGTGCCAGCAGCCCGGGGACAGGGGGTAATGAGTACACTGAAGCTTTCTTT. Translation gives CASSPGTGGNEYTEAFF.

The J gene is TRBJ1-6, the V gene TRBV4-3; D remains unclear. The CDR3 runs to 13 residues. Between the trimmed V and J ends, which lost 0 bases and 7 bases, there was a span of 4 bases. Looked up from germline, CDR1 is LGHNA and CDR2 is YSLEER. CDR3 nucleotide sequence: TGCGCCAGCAGCCAAGACGGCAATTCACCCCTCCACTTT. It encodes CASSQDGNSPLHF.

This clone came up a few times. This rearrangement joins TRBV19 to TRBJ1-1, with TRBD1 matching 10 bases. Germline V gives CDR1 LNHDA, CDR2 SQIVND (reference sequence). The junction had 10 bases not matched to a gene; V was cut back by 5 bases and J by 1 base. CDR3 length: 17 residues. Written as DNA, the CDR3 is TGTGCCAGTAGTCCCAAACCCCGGACAGGGGGGAACACTGAAGCTTTCTTT. It is translated as CASSPKPRTGGNTEAFF.

This clone appeared once. The chain employs TRBV7-2 and TRBJ2-1; no clear D. This CDR3 is 14 amino acids long. Per germline, CDR1 SGHTA and CDR2 FQGNSA. Between the trimmed V and J ends, which lost 0 bases and 7 bases, there was a span of 10 bases. The CDR3 nucleotides read TGTGCCAGCAGCTTAGCCTCCTCTAGGAATGAGCAGTTCTTC. This gives the protein CASSLASSRNEQFF.

A remark on this clone: The same CDR3 can be traced to other DNA sequences in this sample. V and J are TRBV19 and TRBJ2-1; D is perhaps TRBD2 (5 bases). Germline-derived CDR1 and CDR2 are LNHDA and SQIVND (reference sequence). This CDR3 is built from 15 residues. V lost 3 bases and J lost 0, with 9 bases in between. The CDR3 protein is CASSIEGSSYNEQFF. The CDR3 bases are TGTGCCAGTAGTATTGAGGGTAGCTCCTACAATGAGCAGTTCTTC.

The chain is built from TRBV6-5 and TRBJ2-1; 8 bases agree with TRBD1. Losses at the gene ends were 7 bases for V and 15 bases for J; bases not matched to a gene: 17. CDR1 MNHEY and CDR2 SVGAGI come from the germline V gene. This CDR3 region has 14 residues. The CDR3 loop reads CASTRSAGGYSVFF. Written as DNA, the CDR3 is TGTGCCAGCACCCGGTCGGCAGGGGGCTACAGCGTGTTCTTC.

The chain employs TRBV3-1 (or the pseudogene TRBV3-2) and TRBJ2-1; unclear D gene. The CDR3 consists of 12 residues. The V gene's germline CDR1 is LGHDT and CDR2 YNNKEL (reference sequence). Between the trimmed V and J ends, which lost 4 bases and 9 bases, there was a span of 10 bases. CDR3 region: CASSPLVGEQFF. For the CDR3, the DNA is TGTGCCAGCAGCCCTCTGGTGGGTGAGCAGTTCTTC.